Following are 26 T cell receptor beta chains from one sample sequenced in a study of T cells in Graves' hyperthyroidism and ophthalmopathy. Researchers took RNA transcripts and amplified the TCR beta CDR3 regions from them. The TCR CDR3 was amplified in a first-round RT-PCR using the HTBI primer set. TCRdb re-analysed the multiplex PCR reads in MiXCR, keeping a single row per CDR3 protein. The top ten clones hold roughly 31% of a sample with nearly 750,000 distinct CDR3 sequences, just over 35% of them seen once. The source material was blood. The receptors derive from a woman in her thirties or forties with Graves' hyperthyroidism.

This clonotype was seen once. This rearrangement joins TRBV29-1 to TRBJ2-6; D is undetermined. V was shortened by 1 base and J by 3 bases, with 7 bases between the two germline ends. The CDR3 has 14 residues. Germline V lookup: CDR1 SQVTM, CDR2 ANQGSEA. CDR3 nucleotide sequence: TGCAGCGTTGAAGCTCTCGATGGGGCCAACGTCCTGACTTTC. Its protein product is CSVEALDGANVLTF.

About this clonotype: The junction does not match germline at one end; this may be a read error. The chain couples TRBV10-1 to TRBJ2-3; TRBD1 or TRBD2 may be the D gene (5 bases each). Germline-derived CDR1 and CDR2 are WNHNN and SYGVQD (reference sequence). The CDR3 loop spans 14 amino acids. CDR3 in amino acids: CASSLIGATDTQYF. CDR3 nucleotide sequence: TGTGCCAGCAGCCTAATCGGGGCCACAGATACGCAGTATTTT.

This clonotype was observed at least ten times. Germline is not matched at one junction end, which may reflect a read error. The J gene is TRBJ2-5, the V gene TRBV7-7, with 8 positions matching TRBD1. The CDR3 has 14 amino acids. Per the germline V gene, CDR1 is SSHAT and CDR2 is FNYEAQ (reference sequence). CDR3: CASSHRTGLETQYF. CDR3 coding DNA: TGTGCTAGCAGCCACCGGACAGGGTTAGAGACCCAGTACTTC.

The chain combines TRBV12-3 or TRBV12-4 with TRBJ2-7; D is undetermined. The CDR3 runs to 12 residues. V lost 3 bases and J 6 bases, leaving 9 bases between the germline ends. This CDR3 reads CASSLYGSEQYF. For the CDR3, the DNA is TGTGCCAGCAGTTTGTACGGCAGCGAGCAGTACTTC.

Turning to this clonotype: One junction end disagrees with the germline gene, perhaps due to a read error. This chain uses TRBV4-1 with TRBJ2-7, with D perhaps matching TRBD2 (5 bases). The germline gives CDR1 MGHRA, CDR2 YSYEKL. CDR3 length: 16 residues. The CDR3, as DNA: TGTGCCAGCAGCCAAGGCCGGCTAGCCCGGATGGGGGAGCAGTACTTC. Translation gives CASSQGRLARMGEQYF.

This chain connects TRBV19 to TRBJ1-1; 11 positions agree with TRBD1. CDR1 LNHDA and CDR2 SQIVND come from the germline V gene (reference sequence). This CDR3 comprises 16 residues. The ends lost 7 bases at V and 3 bases at J; junction bases unmatched: 10. As DNA, the CDR3 is TGTGCCAGTAAGAACGGACAGGGGGCCGGGCACACTGAAGCTTTCTTT. Its protein product is CASKNGQGAGHTEAFF.

V gene TRBV7-9 combines with J gene TRBJ2-7; 7 bases fit TRBD1. This CDR3 comprises 15 residues. V was clipped by 4 bases and J by 3 bases; unmatched bases: 9. CDR1 is SEHNR and CDR2 is FQNEAQ in the germline V gene (reference sequence). CDR3 nucleotide sequence: TGTGCCAGCAGCTCTACAGGGGACGGTCTCTACGAGCAGTACTTC. Translated, it gives CASSSTGDGLYEQYF.

This clonotype was counted many times. The chain joins TRBV20-1 to TRBJ1-4, with 9 bases fitting TRBD1. V shed 6 bases, J shed 2 bases, and the junction held 19 bases outside the gene matches. The CDR3 covers 19 residues. Looked up from germline, CDR1 is DFQATT and CDR2 is SNEGSKA (reference sequence). CDR3 bases: TGCAGTGCCAGACCCAGCACCGGGACAGGGCATTGGACTAATGAAAAACTGTTTTTT. Encoded protein: CSARPSTGTGHWTNEKLFF.

Ten or more counts support this clonotype. V and J are TRBV9 and TRBJ1-6; D remains ambiguous. Germline assignment: CDR1 SGDLS and CDR2 YYNGEE. V lost 0 bases, J lost 6 bases, and 7 bases lay in between. This CDR3 comprises 14 residues. The CDR3 here is CASSVGPGNSPLHF. In DNA form, the CDR3 reads TGTGCCAGCAGCGTAGGGCCGGGTAATTCACCCCTCCACTTT.

This clonotype was observed many times. The chain employs TRBV6-5 and TRBJ2-6; D is undetermined. CDR3 length: 13 residues. Per germline, CDR1 MNHEY and CDR2 SVGAGI. V was clipped by 7 bases and J by 0 bases, with 4 bases between them. CDR3: CASTNSGANVLTF. CDR3 DNA sequence: TGTGCCAGCACCAACTCTGGGGCCAACGTCCTGACTTTC.

This clonotype was observed a few times. This rearrangement joins TRBV20-1 to TRBJ2-7, with D perhaps being TRBD1 or TRBD2 (6 bases each). Germline lookup yields CDR1 DFQATT and CDR2 SNEGSKA (reference sequence). The CDR3 consists of 14 residues. Trimming cost V 6 bases and J 5 bases, with 20 bases left between them. CDR3 DNA sequence: TGCAGTGCCGAACCCGGTGGGGGGCTGGACGAGCAGTACTTC. It encodes CSAEPGGGLDEQYF.

The gene calls are TRBV29-1 and TRBJ2-1, with TRBD1 identical over 8 bases. This CDR3 is 15 amino acids long. CDR1 and CDR2 from the germline V gene are SQVTM and ANQGSEA. Trimming cost V 6 bases and J 2 bases; bases outside gene matches: 9. CDR3 loop: CSVARDRTPYNEQFF. DNA for the CDR3: TGCAGCGTGGCCCGGGACAGGACCCCCTACAATGAGCAGTTCTTC.

V gene TRBV2 combines with J gene TRBJ1-1; the D gene is possibly TRBD1 (5 bases). Germline assignment: CDR1 SNHLY and CDR2 FYNNEI. There are 13 residues in the CDR3. The ends were cut back, 4 bases at V and 5 bases at J, with 11 bases in the middle. The CDR3 DNA reads TGTGCCAGCAGTGGCAGCGGGGGGACTGAAGCTTTCTTT. Its translation is CASSGSGGTEAFF.

This clonotype showed up just a few times. V usage is TRBV5-1 and J usage is TRBJ1-1; TRBD1 might be the D (5 bases). The CDR3 sequence is 15 residues long. V lost 0 bases and J lost 1, with 10 bases in between. CDR1 is SGHRS, CDR2 YFSETQ, per germline. In DNA, the CDR3 is TGCGCCAGCAGCTTGGCGGGGCCTAAGAACACTGAAGCTTTCTTT. It is translated as CASSLAGPKNTEAFF.

The V call is TRBV12-3 or TRBV12-4, the J call TRBJ2-2; 13 bases align to TRBD2. The CDR3 is made up of 16 amino acids. With 6 bases clipped from V and 5 bases from J, the junction kept 6 bases outside the gene matches. CDR3 in amino acids: CASSRTSGSGTGELFF. In DNA, the CDR3 is TGTGCCAGCAGCCGGACTAGCGGGAGCGGGACCGGGGAGCTGTTTTTT.

There are a few counts of this clonotype. A read error is possible here, since a much larger clone lies one base away. The chain is built from TRBV15 and TRBJ1-4, with D unresolved. This CDR3 comprises 12 residues. The germline V gene encodes CDR1 LNHNV and CDR2 YYDKDF (reference sequence). Trimming took off 0 bases at V and 5 bases at J, with 1 base between the two ends. CDR3 residues: CATSRENEKLFF. Here the CDR3 DNA reads TGTGCCACCAGCAGAGAAAATGAAAAACTGTTTTTT.

This clonotype was seen many times. This sequence joins TRBV29-1 and TRBJ1-5; 12 bases match TRBD1. Trimming cost V 6 bases and J 4 bases; bases outside gene matches: 13. This CDR3 has 17 amino acids. Germline V lookup: CDR1 SQVTM, CDR2 ANQGSEA. The CDR3 region is CSVSGTGGQGLNQPQHF. As DNA, the CDR3 is TGCAGCGTCTCCGGGACAGGGGGCCAGGGGTTGAATCAGCCCCAGCATTTT.

This clonotype has just a few counts. The chain joins TRBV15 to TRBJ2-7, with unresolved D. The CDR3 runs to 11 residues. The germline V gene has CDR1 LNHNV and CDR2 YYDKDF (reference sequence). V lost 3 bases and J lost 11, with 11 bases in between. CDR3 nucleotides: TGTGCCACCAGCAGGGACGGCGTGGAGTACTTC. Its protein is CATSRDGVEYF.

In its sample, this clonotype was seen many times. This chain uses TRBV7-9 with TRBJ1-6, with 11 bases aligning to TRBD1. V shed 5 bases, J shed 7 bases, and the junction held 10 bases outside the gene matches. Germline V lookup: CDR1 SEHNR, CDR2 FQNEAQ (reference sequence). The CDR3 covers 17 residues. CDR3 region: CASSLGQGASQNSPLHF. In DNA, the CDR3 is TGTGCCAGCAGCCTCGGACAGGGGGCTTCGCAGAATTCACCCCTCCACTTT.

This clonotype was seen ten or more times. The V gene is TRBV10-3, the J gene TRBJ1-2, with D hard to call. CDR1 and CDR2 (germline): ENHRY, SYGVKD. V was trimmed by 3 bases and J by 0 bases, leaving 8 bases between them. The CDR3 is made up of 14 amino acids. The CDR3 DNA sequence: TGTGCCATCAGTGAAATGGGATCTAACTATGGCTACACCTTC. Protein product: CAISEMGSNYGYTF.

The V and J genes are TRBV12-3 or TRBV12-4 and TRBJ2-5; 8 nucleotides agree with TRBD2. This CDR3 region has 14 residues. The junction had 2 bases not matched to a gene; V was cut back by 2 bases and J by 3 bases. DNA for the CDR3: TGTGCCAGCAGTTTAAATAGCGGGAAAGAGACCCAGTACTTC. Translated: CASSLNSGKETQYF.

The rearrangement uses TRBV15 and TRBJ2-3, with TRBD1 matching over 10 bases. This CDR3 is built from 16 residues. J was trimmed by 6 bases and V by 0 bases; bases with no gene match: 6. CDR1 and CDR2 (germline): LNHNV, YYDKDF (reference sequence). The DNA of the CDR3 is TGTGCCACCAGCAGAGATTGGGGACAGGGGCGGGATACGCAGTATTTT. Residues: CATSRDWGQGRDTQYF.

This clonotype was seen at least ten times. The gene calls are TRBV5-1 and TRBJ1-2; 8 bases are a match to TRBD1. Germline assignment: CDR1 SGHRS and CDR2 YFSETQ. With V trimmed by 4 bases and J by 7 bases, 6 bases remained unmatched. The CDR3 runs 13 residues. The CDR3 DNA reads TGCGCCAGCAGCACGGGACAGGAGGTTGGCTACACCTTC. Its protein product is CASSTGQEVGYTF.

This clonotype was counted ten times or more. The gene calls are TRBV19 and TRBJ1-1; D remains ambiguous. The length of the CDR3 is 11 residues. CDR1 and CDR2 (germline): LNHDA, SQIVND (reference sequence). The germline V and J ends were trimmed by 7 bases and 8 bases, with 11 bases remaining between them. The CDR3 loop reads CASKVMDEAFF. CDR3 DNA: TGTGCCAGTAAGGTCATGGACGAAGCTTTCTTT.

This clonotype was seen at least ten times. V usage is TRBV2 and J usage is TRBJ1-5; TRBD1 matches 7 bases. In germline, CDR1 is SNHLY, CDR2 FYNNEI. Trimming took 9 bases from V and 5 from J; bases not matched to a gene: 10. The CDR3 consists of 14 residues. CDR3 protein: CASSRQGLYQPQHF. The CDR3 nucleotides are TGTGCCAGTTCAAGACAGGGCCTCTATCAGCCCCAGCATTTT.

This clonotype appeared a few times. Relative to the germline gene, one junction end is altered; a read error may explain this. The rearrangement joins TRBV5-4 to TRBJ2-5; D is unclear. The CDR3 totals 13 residues. Germline lookup yields CDR1 SGHNT and CDR2 YYREEE (reference sequence). The CDR3 is CASDYMGQGTQYF. The CDR3 DNA follows: TGTGCCAGCGATTACATGGGTCAAGGGACCCAGTACTTC.